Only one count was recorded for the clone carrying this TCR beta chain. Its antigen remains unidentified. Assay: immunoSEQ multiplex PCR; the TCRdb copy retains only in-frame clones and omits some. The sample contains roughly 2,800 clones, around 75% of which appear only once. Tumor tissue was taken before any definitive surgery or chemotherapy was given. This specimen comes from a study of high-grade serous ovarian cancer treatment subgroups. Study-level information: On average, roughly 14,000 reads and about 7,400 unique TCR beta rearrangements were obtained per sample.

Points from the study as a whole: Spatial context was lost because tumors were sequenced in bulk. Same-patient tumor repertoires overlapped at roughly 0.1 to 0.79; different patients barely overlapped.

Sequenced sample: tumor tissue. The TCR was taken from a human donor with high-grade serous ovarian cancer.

DNA of the CDR3: TGTGCCACCGAAACCGACAGGGGCTTCACTGAGCAGTTCTTC. Protein: CATETDRGFTEQFF. V usage is TRBV25-1 and J usage is TRBJ2-1; 8 bases align to TRBD1. CDR1 is MGHDK and CDR2 is SYGVNS in the germline V gene. The junction had 14 bases not matched to a gene; V was cut back by 10 bases and J by 9 bases. There are 14 residues in the CDR3.